This section outlines one T cell receptor (beta chain) sequence together with its context. The antigen is unknown. This entry comes from a study of graft-versus-host responses after intestinal transplantation. Background on the study: The transplants performed in recipients were multivisceral, liver-intestinal, or isolated intestinal. Recipients were all induced with anti-thymocyte globulin, then given tacrolimus and steroids for about three years. Whole-study findings and limits: Among recipient marrow samples, GvH clones were found; some appeared first in ileum or blood.

The length of the CDR3 is 13 residues. The germline V gene encodes CDR1 PRHDT and CDR2 FYEKMQ (reference sequence). V lost 1 base, J lost 5 bases, and 6 bases lay in between. Sequenced by immunoSEQ multiplex PCR; TCRdb stores in-frame clones only, minus some. In the table there are roughly 36,000 clones, about 95% of which are singletons. The material was unstimulated CD8+ T cells sorted from spleen or lymph node cells, obtained before transplant. The gene calls are TRBV13 and TRBJ2-1, with D possibly matching TRBD2 (5 bases). This clonotype was obtained from a human donor who was the organ donor for an intestinal transplant. The CDR3 loop reads CASSLAGDNEQFF. The CDR3 nucleotides are TGTGCCAGCAGCTTAGCCGGGGACAATGAGCAGTTCTTC.